Listed here are 23 T cell receptor beta chains from one sample, sequenced in a study of beta chain features in type 1 diabetes. Sequencing targeted expressed TCRB transcripts, as all isolated RNA had been reverse transcribed. Produced via immunoSEQ multiplex PCR; TCRdb's table is partial and in-frame only. This table holds 300,000 to 350,000 clones, around a fifth found once. Sequenced material: naive CD4+ T cells from blood. These receptors were taken from a woman aged 18-30 years in good health.

This clone was counted between two and nine times. Other DNA sequences within the sample encode an identical CDR3. This chain links TRBV18 with TRBJ2-3; 9 nucleotides align to TRBD2. Unmatched junction bases numbered 1, after V lost 3 bases and J lost 0 bases. The CDR3 covers 15 residues. Germline V gene sequence: CDR1 KGHSH, CDR2 LQKENI. This CDR3 reads CASSPTSGSTDTQYF. As DNA, the CDR3 is TGTGCCAGCTCACCTACTAGCGGGAGCACAGATACGCAGTATTTT.

The V and J genes are TRBV7-2 and TRBJ2-5, with D perhaps TRBD1 (5 bases). Germline CDR1 SGHTA, CDR2 FQGNSA. The CDR3 loop spans 14 amino acids. Trimming took off 3 bases at V and 3 bases at J, with 11 bases between the two ends. The chain's CDR3 is CASSFQGYKETQYF. CDR3 bases: TGTGCCAGCAGCTTCCAGGGATACAAAGAGACCCAGTACTTC.

This clone turned up a few times. The CDR3 coding sequence is TGTGCCAGTAGTATCATGGGAGCGGCAGATACGCAGTATTTT. Its protein product is CASSIMGAADTQYF. This chain links TRBV19 with TRBJ2-3; TRBD2 might be the D (5 bases). The CDR3 is 14 amino acids. V dropped 3 bases and J dropped 4 bases, with 11 bases sitting between them. Germline CDR1 and CDR2: LNHDA and SQIVND (reference sequence).

This clone was detected only a few times. The CDR3 DNA is TGTGCCAGCAGGGGACAGGTAGATCAGCCCCAGCATTTT. Translated: CASRGQVDQPQHF. The chain links TRBV28 to TRBJ1-5, with 8 bases that match TRBD1. CDR1 and CDR2 from the germline V gene are MDHEN and SYDVKM. This CDR3 region has 13 residues. With 6 bases clipped from V and 5 bases from J, the junction kept 3 bases outside the gene matches.

V and J are TRBV14 and TRBJ1-4, with D possibly being TRBD1 (6 bases). From germline, CDR1 is SGHDN and CDR2 FVKESK. The V end lost 2 bases, the J end lost 7 bases, and 17 bases lay between the germline ends. The CDR3 covers 16 residues. Here the CDR3 DNA reads TGTGCCAGCAGCCAAATAACGGGGACACCCACTGAAAAACTGTTTTTT. As protein: CASSQITGTPTEKLFF.

The chain combines TRBV2 with TRBJ2-3; D not certain. Germline CDR1 and CDR2: SNHLY and FYNNEI. The CDR3 loop spans 12 amino acids. Trimming removed 6 bases from V and 5 bases from J, with 9 bases in between. The CDR3 is CASRTRGDTQYF. The CDR3 DNA sequence: TGTGCCAGCAGGACGAGAGGAGATACGCAGTATTTT.

This chain uses TRBV6-1 with TRBJ2-7; 8 bases map to TRBD1. The CDR3 covers 12 residues. V shed 6 bases, J shed 4 bases, and the junction held 2 bases outside the gene matches. Per the germline V gene, CDR1 is MNHNS and CDR2 is SASEGT. The CDR3 DNA reads TGTGCCAGCAGGAGACAGGGGTACGAGCAGTACTTC. Protein product: CASRRQGYEQYF.

This clone was detected only a few times. The gene calls are TRBV29-1 and TRBJ2-2, with TRBD1 matching 8 bases. The CDR3 totals 14 residues. Germline CDR1 is SQVTM and CDR2 is ANQGSEA. Trimming removed 3 bases from V and 6 bases from J; junction bases left unmatched: 6. As DNA, the CDR3 is TGCAGCGTTGAGTGGGACAGGAATCCCGGGGAGCTGTTTTTT. This gives the protein CSVEWDRNPGELFF.

The gene calls are TRBV5-1 and TRBJ2-7; 12 bases are shared with TRBD2. Germline CDR1 SGHRS, CDR2 YFSETQ. This CDR3 is built from 14 residues. Trimming cost V 2 bases and J 7 bases; bases outside gene matches: 4. The CDR3 loop is CASSLLAGGKEQYF. CDR3 nucleotides: TGCGCCAGCAGCTTACTAGCGGGAGGAAAGGAGCAGTACTTC. Filled out from reference TRBV5-1 and TRBJ2-7, the complete variable domain reads KAGVTQTPRYLIKTRGQQVTLSCSPISGHRSVSWYQQTPGQGLQFLFEYFSETQRNKGNFPGRFSGRQFSNSRSEMNVSTLELGDSALYLCASSLLAGGKEQYFGPGTRLTVT.

This clone appeared a few times. The chain employs TRBV23-1 and TRBJ1-1, with D hard to call. TRBV23-1 is assigned to the ORF class and has an uncertain function. V dropped 4 bases and J dropped 0 bases, with 12 bases sitting between them. The CDR3 is 15 amino acids. In DNA form, the CDR3 reads TGCGCCAGCAGTCCGAGGGAACAGTTGAACACTGAAGCTTTCTTT. This gives the protein CASSPREQLNTEAFF.

In DNA form, the CDR3 reads TGTGCCAGCAGTCTGCAGAGGGTCTACGAGCAGTACTTC. Amino acid sequence: CASSLQRVYEQYF. V gene TRBV2 combines with J gene TRBJ2-7; a possible D gene is TRBD2 (5 bases). Germline V gene sequence: CDR1 SNHLY, CDR2 FYNNEI. V was cut by 5 bases and J by 3 bases, with 11 bases left in between. CDR3 size: 13 residues.

A few counts support this clone. The chain employs TRBV12-5 and TRBJ2-7; unclear D gene. Germline CDR1 and CDR2: LGHNT and FRNRAP. Trimming shortened V by 0 bases and J by 1 base, and 4 bases separated the two germline ends. CDR3 size: 13 residues. CDR3 loop: CASGLVGSYEQYF. In DNA form, the CDR3 reads TGTGCTAGTGGTTTGGTCGGGTCCTACGAGCAGTACTTC. The variable domain in full, with the rest retrieved from reference TRBV12-5 and TRBJ2-7, is DARVTQTPRHKVTEMGQEVTMRCQPILGHNTVFWYRQTMMQGLELLAYFRNRAPLDDSGMPKDRFSAEMPDATLATLKIQPSEPRDSAVYFCASGLVGSYEQYFGPGTRLTVT.

The DNA of the CDR3 is TGTGCCAGCAGCTCCGGGACTGCCGCCGGGAACGAGCAGTACTTC. It codes for CASSSGTAAGNEQYF. The J gene is TRBJ2-7, the V gene TRBV4-2, with D maybe TRBD2 (6 bases). This CDR3 has 15 amino acids. V was shortened by 5 bases and J by 5 bases, with 19 bases between the two germline ends. CDR1 and CDR2 from the germline V gene are LGHNA and YNFKEQ.

V usage is TRBV7-2 and J usage is TRBJ2-7; perhaps TRBD1 as D (6 bases). This CDR3 is 15 amino acids long. Trimming left V 1 base short and J 3 bases short, with 13 bases between. Per germline, CDR1 SGHTA and CDR2 FQGNSA. CDR3 nucleotide sequence: TGTGCCAGCAGCTTAGAGGGTTCAGGGGTCTACGAGCAGTACTTC. Residues: CASSLEGSGVYEQYF.

The chain links TRBV6-5 to TRBJ1-1; no clear D gene. Germline CDR1 reads MNHEY; CDR2 reads SVGAGI. The CDR3 loop spans 12 amino acids. V was cut by 8 bases and J by 5 bases, with 12 bases left in between. CDR3 region: CASSLFGTEAFF. As DNA, the CDR3 is TGTGCCAGCTCCTTGTTCGGTACTGAAGCTTTCTTT.

J is TRBJ2-1 and V is TRBV9; 8 bases map to TRBD2. CDR3 size: 15 residues. CDR1 is SGDLS, CDR2 YYNGEE, per germline. The V and J ends lost 1 base and 13 bases, in that order; junction bases with no gene match: 13. As DNA, the CDR3 is TGTGCCAGCAGCGTAAGCCCACTGGCGGGGGGAGGACAGTTCTTC. Its protein product is CASSVSPLAGGGQFF.

The chain uses TRBV6-6 and TRBJ2-1, with TRBD1 matching 7 bases. V was clipped by 5 bases and J by 4 bases; unmatched bases: 5. The CDR3 contains 14 residues. In germline, CDR1 is MNHNY, CDR2 SVGAGI (reference sequence). In DNA form, the CDR3 reads TGTGCCAGCAGTACCGGGACAGTTTACAATGAGCAGTTCTTC. It encodes CASSTGTVYNEQFF.

This rearrangement joins TRBV11-2 to TRBJ2-1; D may be TRBD1 (5 bases). The germline V gene encodes CDR1 SGHAT and CDR2 FQNNGV. This CDR3 is 12 amino acids long. The V gene lost 6 bases and the J gene lost 7 bases, with 10 bases spanning the gap. This CDR3 reads CASRGRQNEQFF. The CDR3 DNA follows: TGTGCCAGCAGGGGCCGACAGAATGAGCAGTTCTTC.

This chain links TRBV4-2 with TRBJ2-7; a possible D gene is TRBD2 (6 bases). V lost 1 base to trimming and J lost 2 bases, with 12 bases between them. CDR1 LGHNA and CDR2 YNFKEQ come from the germline V gene. This CDR3 has 15 amino acids. The CDR3 region has the DNA TGTGCCAGCAGCCAAGGGCTAGCGACTACCTACGAGCAGTACTTC. This gives the protein CASSQGLATTYEQYF.

The sample holds a few counts of this clone. The gene calls are TRBV29-1 and TRBJ2-1; D remains unclear. This CDR3 has 14 amino acids. V was clipped by 8 bases and J by 6 bases, with 20 bases between them. Looked up from germline, CDR1 is SQVTM and CDR2 is ANQGSEA. Here the CDR3 reads CSLSDNNNLNEQFF. DNA for the CDR3: TGCAGCCTGTCAGACAATAATAACCTCAATGAGCAGTTCTTC.

This chain links TRBV18 with TRBJ2-7; D is perhaps TRBD1 (6 bases). Trimming cost V 0 bases and J 1 base, with 10 bases left between them. CDR1 KGHSH and CDR2 LQKENI come from the germline V gene. The CDR3 is 15 amino acids. The chain's CDR3 is CASSPPPGQSYEQYF. CDR3 bases: TGTGCCAGCTCACCACCTCCGGGACAATCCTACGAGCAGTACTTC.

This clone came up a few times. The chain employs TRBV29-1 and TRBJ2-7; 10 bases align to TRBD2. The CDR3 runs to 13 residues. In germline, CDR1 is SQVTM, CDR2 ANQGSEA. V lost 4 bases to trimming and J lost 3 bases; unmatched junction nucleotides: 3. CDR3 sequence (DNA): TGCAGCGTTGGGATAGCGGGAGGCTACGAGCAGTACTTC. Translation gives CSVGIAGGYEQYF.

The V call is TRBV27, the J call TRBJ2-6; D not certain. The CDR3 is 13 amino acids. Per the germline V gene, CDR1 is MNHEY and CDR2 is SMNVEV (reference sequence). V gave up 8 bases and J gave up 1 base, with 6 bases separating them. In DNA form, the CDR3 reads TGTGCCAGCGCGAGGTCTGGGGCCAACGTCCTGACTTTC. Translation: CASARSGANVLTF.